This T cell receptor beta chain was documented in a study of cytomegalovirus exposure and HLA in healthy donors. Trimming pared 7 bases from V and 0 bases from J, leaving 5 bases between. Germline CDR1 MGHDK, CDR2 SYGVNS. The CDR3 is made up of 12 amino acids. A word on this clone: Its antigen is still unknown.

The PCR made use of 60 Vbeta and 13 Jbeta primers. Clones were sequenced by immunoSEQ multiplex PCR, and TCRdb holds only the in-frame ones, with some missing. The data contain some 150,000 clones, roughly four fifths of them singletons. Whole-study results and caveats: V- and J-gene trimming of TCR beta was linked (in a later analysis) to a missense DCLRE1C variant. Links to common viral pathogens appeared, in a later analysis, for several of the most significant clusters.

The donors comprised healthy bone marrow donors. The receptor was isolated from a man aged 60 to 75 in good health and CMV-seronegative. The chain joins TRBV25-1 to TRBJ2-3; TRBD1 might be the D (5 bases). The sequencing input was PBMCs. CDR3: CASKGSTDTQYF. The CDR3 DNA sequence: TGTGCCAGCAAGGGGAGCACAGATACGCAGTATTTT.